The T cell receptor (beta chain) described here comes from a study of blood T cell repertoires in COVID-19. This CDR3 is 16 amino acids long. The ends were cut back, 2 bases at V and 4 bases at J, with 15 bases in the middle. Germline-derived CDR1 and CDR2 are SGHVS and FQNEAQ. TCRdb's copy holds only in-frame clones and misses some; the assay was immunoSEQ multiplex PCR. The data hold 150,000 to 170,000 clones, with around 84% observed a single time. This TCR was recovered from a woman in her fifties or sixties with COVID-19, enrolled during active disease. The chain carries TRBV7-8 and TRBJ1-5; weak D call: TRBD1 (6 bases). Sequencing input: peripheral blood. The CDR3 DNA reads TGTGCCAGCAGCTTAACAACCGGGACACCTAATCAGCCCCAGCATTTT. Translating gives CASSLTTGTPNQPQHF. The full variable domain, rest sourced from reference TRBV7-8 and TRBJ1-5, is GAGVSQSPRYKVAKRGQDVALRCDPISGHVSLFWYQQALGQGPEFLTYFQNEAQLDKSGLPSDRFFAERPEGSVSTLKIQRTQQEDSAVYLCASSLTTGTPNQPQHFGDGTRLSIL.